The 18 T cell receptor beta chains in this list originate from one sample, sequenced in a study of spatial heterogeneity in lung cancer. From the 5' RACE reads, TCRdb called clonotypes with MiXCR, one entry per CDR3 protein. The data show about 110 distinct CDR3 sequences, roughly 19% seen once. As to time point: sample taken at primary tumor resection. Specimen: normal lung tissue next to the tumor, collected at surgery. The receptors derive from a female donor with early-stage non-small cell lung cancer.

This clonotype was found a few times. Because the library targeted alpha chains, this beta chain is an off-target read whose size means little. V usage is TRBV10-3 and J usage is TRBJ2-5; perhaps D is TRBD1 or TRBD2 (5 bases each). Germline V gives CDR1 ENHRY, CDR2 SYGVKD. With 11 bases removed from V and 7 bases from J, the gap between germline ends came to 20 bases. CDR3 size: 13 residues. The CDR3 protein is CAGSRDPGGTQYF. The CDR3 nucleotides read TGTGCCGGCAGCCGGGACCCCGGAGGGACCCAGTACTTC.

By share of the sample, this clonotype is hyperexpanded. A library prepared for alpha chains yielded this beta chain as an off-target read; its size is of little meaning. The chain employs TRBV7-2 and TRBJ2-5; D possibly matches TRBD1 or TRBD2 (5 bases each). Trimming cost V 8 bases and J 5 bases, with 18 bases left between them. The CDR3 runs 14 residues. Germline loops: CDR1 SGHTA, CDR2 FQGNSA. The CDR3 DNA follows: TGTGCCAGCCGACGAGGGGTATTGGGTGAGACCCAGTACTTC. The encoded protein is CASRRGVLGETQYF.

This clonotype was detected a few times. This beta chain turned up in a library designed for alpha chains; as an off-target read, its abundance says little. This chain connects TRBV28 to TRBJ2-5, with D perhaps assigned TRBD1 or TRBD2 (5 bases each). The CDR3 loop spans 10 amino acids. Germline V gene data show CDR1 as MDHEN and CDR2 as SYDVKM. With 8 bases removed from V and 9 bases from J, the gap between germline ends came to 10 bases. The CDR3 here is CASARGAQYF. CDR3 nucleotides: TGTGCCAGCGCCCGGGGCGCCCAGTACTTC. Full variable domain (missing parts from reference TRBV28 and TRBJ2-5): DVKVTQSSRYLVKRTGEKVFLECVQDMDHENMFWYRQDPGLGLRLIYFSYDVKMKEKGDIPEGYSVSREKKERFSLILESASTNQTSMYLCASARGAQYFGPGTRLLVL.

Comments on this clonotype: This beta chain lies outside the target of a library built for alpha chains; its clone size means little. The CDR3 coding sequence is TGTGCCAGCAGCGTAGACCTTGCTATGGATACGCAGTATTTT. Amino acids: CASSVDLAMDTQYF. The V call is TRBV9, the J call TRBJ2-3; D not certain. The length of the CDR3 is 14 residues. The germline V gene encodes CDR1 SGDLS and CDR2 YYNGEE. V lost 0 bases and J 6 bases, leaving 11 bases between the germline ends.

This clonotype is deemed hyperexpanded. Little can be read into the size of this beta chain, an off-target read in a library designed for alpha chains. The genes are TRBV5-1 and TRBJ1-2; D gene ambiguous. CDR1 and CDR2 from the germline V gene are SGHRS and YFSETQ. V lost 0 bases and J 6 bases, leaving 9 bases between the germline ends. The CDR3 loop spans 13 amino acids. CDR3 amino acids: CASSLGLDHGYTF. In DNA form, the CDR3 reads TGCGCCAGCAGCTTGGGACTAGACCATGGCTACACCTTC.

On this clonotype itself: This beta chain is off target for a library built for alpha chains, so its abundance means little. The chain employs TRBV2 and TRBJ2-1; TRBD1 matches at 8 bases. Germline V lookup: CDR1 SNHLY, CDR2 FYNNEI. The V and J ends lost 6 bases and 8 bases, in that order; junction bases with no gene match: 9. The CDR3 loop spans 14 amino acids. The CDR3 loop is CASSRGQDVDEQFF. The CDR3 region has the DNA TGTGCCAGCAGCAGGGGACAGGATGTAGATGAGCAGTTCTTC.

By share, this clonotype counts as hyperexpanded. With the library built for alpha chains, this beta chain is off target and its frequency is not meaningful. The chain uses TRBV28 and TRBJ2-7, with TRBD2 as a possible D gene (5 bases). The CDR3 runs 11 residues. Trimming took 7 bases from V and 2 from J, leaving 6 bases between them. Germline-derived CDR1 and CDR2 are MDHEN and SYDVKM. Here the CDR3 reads CASTSPYEQYF. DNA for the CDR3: TGTGCCAGCACTAGCCCCTACGAGCAGTACTTC.

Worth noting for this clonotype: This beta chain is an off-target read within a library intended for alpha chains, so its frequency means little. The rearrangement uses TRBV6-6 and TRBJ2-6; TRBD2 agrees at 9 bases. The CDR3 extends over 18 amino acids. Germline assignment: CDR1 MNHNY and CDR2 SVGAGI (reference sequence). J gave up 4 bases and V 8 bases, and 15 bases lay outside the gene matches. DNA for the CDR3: TGTGCCAGCTCAAATCAAGCGGGGGGCCCTCGAGGGGCCAACGTCCTGACTTTC. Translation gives CASSNQAGGPRGANVLTF.

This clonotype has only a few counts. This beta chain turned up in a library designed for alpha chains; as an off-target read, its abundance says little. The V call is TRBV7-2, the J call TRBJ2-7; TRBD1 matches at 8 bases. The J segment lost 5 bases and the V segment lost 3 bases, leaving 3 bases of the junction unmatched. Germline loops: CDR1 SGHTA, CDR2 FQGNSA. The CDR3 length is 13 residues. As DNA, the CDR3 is TGTGCCAGCAGCTTCAAACAGGGGGACGAGCAGTACTTC. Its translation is CASSFKQGDEQYF.

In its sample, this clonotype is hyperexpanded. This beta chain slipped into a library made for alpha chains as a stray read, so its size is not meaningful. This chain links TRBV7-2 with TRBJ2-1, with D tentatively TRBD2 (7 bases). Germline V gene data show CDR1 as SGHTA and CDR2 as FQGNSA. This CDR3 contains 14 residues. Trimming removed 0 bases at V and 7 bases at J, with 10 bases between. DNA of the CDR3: TGTGCCAGCAGCTTAGCGGGGGGGCCTAATGAGCAGTTCTTC. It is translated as CASSLAGGPNEQFF.

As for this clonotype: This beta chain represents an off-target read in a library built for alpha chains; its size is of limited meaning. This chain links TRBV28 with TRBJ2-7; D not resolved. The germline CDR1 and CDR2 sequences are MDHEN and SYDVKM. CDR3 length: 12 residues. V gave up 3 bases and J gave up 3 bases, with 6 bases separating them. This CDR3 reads CASSFVDYEQYF. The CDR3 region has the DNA TGTGCCAGCAGTTTCGTAGACTACGAGCAGTACTTC.

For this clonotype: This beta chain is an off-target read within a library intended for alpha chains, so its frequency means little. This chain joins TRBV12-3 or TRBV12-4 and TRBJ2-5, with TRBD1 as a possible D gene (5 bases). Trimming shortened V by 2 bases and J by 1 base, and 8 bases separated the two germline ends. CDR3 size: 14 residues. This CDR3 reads CASSLRQIQETQYF. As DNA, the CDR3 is TGTGCCAGCAGTTTAAGACAGATCCAAGAGACCCAGTACTTC.

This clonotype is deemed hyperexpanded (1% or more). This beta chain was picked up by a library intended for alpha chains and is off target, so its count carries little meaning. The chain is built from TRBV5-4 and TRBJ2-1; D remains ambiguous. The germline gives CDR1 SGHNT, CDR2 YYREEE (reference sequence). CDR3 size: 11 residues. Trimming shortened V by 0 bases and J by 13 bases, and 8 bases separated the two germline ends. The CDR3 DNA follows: TGTGCCAGCAGCTTGGGCACTTTCCAGTTCTTC. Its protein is CASSLGTFQFF. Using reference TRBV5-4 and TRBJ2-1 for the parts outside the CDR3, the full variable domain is ETGVTQSPTHLIKTRGQQVTLRCSSQSGHNTVSWYQQALGQGPQFIFQYYREEENGRGNFPPRFSGLQFPNYSSELNVNALELDDSALYLCASSLGTFQFFGPGTRLTVL.

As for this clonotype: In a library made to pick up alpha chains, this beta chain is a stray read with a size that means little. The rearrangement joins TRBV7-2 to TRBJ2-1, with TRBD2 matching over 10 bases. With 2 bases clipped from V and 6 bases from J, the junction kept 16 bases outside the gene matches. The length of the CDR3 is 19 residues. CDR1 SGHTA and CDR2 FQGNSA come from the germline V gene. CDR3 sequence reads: CASSLPRTLSTSGANEQFF. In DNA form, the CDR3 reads TGTGCCAGCAGCTTACCTCGGACATTGTCTACTAGCGGGGCCAATGAGCAGTTCTTC.

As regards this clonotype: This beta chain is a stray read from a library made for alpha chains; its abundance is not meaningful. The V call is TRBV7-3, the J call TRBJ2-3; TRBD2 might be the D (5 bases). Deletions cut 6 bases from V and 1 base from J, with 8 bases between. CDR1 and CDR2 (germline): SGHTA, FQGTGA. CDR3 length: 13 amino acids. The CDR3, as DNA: TGTGCCAGCAGTGCCGGGGGCACAGATACGCAGTATTTT. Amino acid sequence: CASSAGGTDTQYF.

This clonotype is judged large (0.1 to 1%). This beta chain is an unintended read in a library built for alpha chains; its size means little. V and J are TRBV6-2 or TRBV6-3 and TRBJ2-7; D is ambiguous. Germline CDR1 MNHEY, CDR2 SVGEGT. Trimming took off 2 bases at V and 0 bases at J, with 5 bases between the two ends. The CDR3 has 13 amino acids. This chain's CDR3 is CASSYPGSYEQYF. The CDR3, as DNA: TGTGCCAGCAGTTACCCGGGCTCCTACGAGCAGTACTTC.

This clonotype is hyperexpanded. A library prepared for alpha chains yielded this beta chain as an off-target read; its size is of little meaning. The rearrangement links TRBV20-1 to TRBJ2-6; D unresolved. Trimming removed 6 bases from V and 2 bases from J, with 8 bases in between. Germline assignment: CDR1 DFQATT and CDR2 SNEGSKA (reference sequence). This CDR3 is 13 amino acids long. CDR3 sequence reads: CSAWVPGANVLTF. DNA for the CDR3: TGCAGTGCCTGGGTTCCTGGGGCCAACGTCCTGACTTTC.

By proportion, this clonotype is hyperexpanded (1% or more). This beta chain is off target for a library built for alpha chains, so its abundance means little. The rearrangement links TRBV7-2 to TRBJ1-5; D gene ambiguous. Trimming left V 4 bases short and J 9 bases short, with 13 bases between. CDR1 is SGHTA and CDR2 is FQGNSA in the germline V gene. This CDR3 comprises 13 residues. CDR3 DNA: TGTGCCAGCAGCTCAATGGCCCATTGGCCCCAGCATTTT. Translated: CASSSMAHWPQHF.